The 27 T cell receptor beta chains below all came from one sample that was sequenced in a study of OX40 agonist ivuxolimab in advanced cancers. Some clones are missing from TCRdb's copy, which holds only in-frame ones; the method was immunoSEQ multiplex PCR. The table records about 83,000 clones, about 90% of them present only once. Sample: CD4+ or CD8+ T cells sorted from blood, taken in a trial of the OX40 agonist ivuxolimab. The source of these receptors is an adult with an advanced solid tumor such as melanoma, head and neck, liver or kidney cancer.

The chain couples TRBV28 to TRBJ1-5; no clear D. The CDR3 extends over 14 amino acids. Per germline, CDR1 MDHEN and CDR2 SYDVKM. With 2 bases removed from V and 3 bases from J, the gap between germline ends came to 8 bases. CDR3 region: CASSLDVINQPQHF. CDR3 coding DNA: TGTGCCAGCAGTTTAGATGTGATCAATCAGCCCCAGCATTTT.

CDR3 sequence reads: CASSLVVVGKANEKLFF. Written as DNA, the CDR3 is TGCGCCAGCAGCTTGGTCGTTGTCGGGAAGGCTAATGAAAAACTGTTTTTT. The chain joins TRBV5-1 to TRBJ1-4; D call uncertain. Germline loops: CDR1 SGHRS, CDR2 YFSETQ. Deletions cut 0 bases from V and 3 bases from J, with 15 bases between. The CDR3 runs to 17 residues.

CDR3 nucleotide sequence: TGTGCCAGCAGCTTAGAGGTAGCAGACCAAGAGACCCAGTACTTC. It specifies CASSLEVADQETQYF. The V gene is TRBV11-3, the J gene TRBJ2-5; no clear D gene. V lost 0 bases to trimming and J lost 0 bases, with 8 bases between them. Germline V lookup: CDR1 SGHNT, CDR2 YENEEA. The CDR3 has 15 amino acids.

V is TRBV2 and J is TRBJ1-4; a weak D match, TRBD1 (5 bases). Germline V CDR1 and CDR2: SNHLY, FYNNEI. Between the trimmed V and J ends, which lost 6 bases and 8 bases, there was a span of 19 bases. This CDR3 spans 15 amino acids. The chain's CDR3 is CASSPAFRAREKLFF. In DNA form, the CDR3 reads TGTGCCAGCAGCCCTGCGTTCAGGGCACGGGAAAAACTGTTTTTT.

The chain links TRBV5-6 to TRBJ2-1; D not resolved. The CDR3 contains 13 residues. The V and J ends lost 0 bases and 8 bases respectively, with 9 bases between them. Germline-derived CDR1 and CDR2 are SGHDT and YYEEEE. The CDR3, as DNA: TGTGCCAGCAGCTTGGGCGGCGGCCATGAGCAGTTCTTC. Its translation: CASSLGGGHEQFF.

CDR3 sequence (DNA): TGTGCCAGCACAGTCGGGCATGGCTACACCTTC. Protein sequence: CASTVGHGYTF. The rearrangement uses TRBV25-1 and TRBJ1-2; D is unresolved. Germline loops: CDR1 MGHDK, CDR2 SYGVNS. The germline V and J ends were trimmed by 7 bases and 6 bases, with 9 bases remaining between them. The CDR3 is 11 amino acids.

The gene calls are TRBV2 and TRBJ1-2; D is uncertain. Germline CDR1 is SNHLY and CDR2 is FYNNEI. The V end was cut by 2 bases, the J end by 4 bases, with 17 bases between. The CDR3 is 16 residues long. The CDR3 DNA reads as TGTGCCAGCAGTGAATCCGGGGTCTTCCAATCCTATGGCTACACCTTC. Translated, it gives CASSESGVFQSYGYTF.

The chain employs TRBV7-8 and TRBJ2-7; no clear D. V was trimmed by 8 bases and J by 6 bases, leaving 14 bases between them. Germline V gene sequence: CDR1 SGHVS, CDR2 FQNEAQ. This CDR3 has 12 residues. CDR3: CASGVKVREQYF. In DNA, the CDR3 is TGTGCCAGCGGCGTCAAGGTCCGCGAGCAGTACTTC.

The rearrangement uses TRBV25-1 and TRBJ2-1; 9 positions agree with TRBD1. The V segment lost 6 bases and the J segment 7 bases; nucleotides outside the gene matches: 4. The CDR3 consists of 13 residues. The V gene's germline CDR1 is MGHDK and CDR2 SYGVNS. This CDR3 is CASSSQGANEQFF. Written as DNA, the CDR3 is TGTGCCAGCAGCTCACAGGGGGCAAATGAGCAGTTCTTC.

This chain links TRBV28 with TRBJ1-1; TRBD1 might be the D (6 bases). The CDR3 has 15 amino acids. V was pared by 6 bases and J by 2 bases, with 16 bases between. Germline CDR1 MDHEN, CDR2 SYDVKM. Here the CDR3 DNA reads TGTGCCAGCAGCTTCGTCCCGGACAGAAACACTGAAGCTTTCTTT. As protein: CASSFVPDRNTEAFF.

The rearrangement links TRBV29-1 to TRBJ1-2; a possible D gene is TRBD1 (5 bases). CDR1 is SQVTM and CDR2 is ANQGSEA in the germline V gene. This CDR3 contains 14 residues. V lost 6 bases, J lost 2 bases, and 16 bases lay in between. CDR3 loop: CSVEIPGANYGYTF. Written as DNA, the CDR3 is TGCAGCGTAGAAATCCCCGGGGCAAACTATGGCTACACCTTC.

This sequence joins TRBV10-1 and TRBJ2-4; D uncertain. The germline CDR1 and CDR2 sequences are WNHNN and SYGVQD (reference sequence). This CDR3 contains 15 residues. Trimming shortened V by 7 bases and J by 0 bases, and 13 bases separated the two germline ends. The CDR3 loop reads CASKVEWEAKNIQYF. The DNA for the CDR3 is TGCGCCAGCAAGGTAGAATGGGAAGCCAAAAACATTCAGTACTTC.

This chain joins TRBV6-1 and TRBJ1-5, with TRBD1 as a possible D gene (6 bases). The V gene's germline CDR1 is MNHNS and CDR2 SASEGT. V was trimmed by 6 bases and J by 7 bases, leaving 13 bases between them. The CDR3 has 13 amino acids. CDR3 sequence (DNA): TGTGCCAGCAGCGCGACAGGAGGGCAGCCCCAGCATTTT. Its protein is CASSATGGQPQHF.

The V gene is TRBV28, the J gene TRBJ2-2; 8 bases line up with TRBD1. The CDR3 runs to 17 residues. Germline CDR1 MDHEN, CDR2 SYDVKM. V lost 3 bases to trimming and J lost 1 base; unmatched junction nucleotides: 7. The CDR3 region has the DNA TGTGCCAGCAGTTTGAGATTGGACAGGGTGAACACCGGGGAGCTGTTTTTT. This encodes CASSLRLDRVNTGELFF.

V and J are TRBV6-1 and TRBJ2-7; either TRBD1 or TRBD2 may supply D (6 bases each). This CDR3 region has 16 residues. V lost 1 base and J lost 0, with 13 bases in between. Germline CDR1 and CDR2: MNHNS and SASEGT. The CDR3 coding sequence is TGTGCCAGCAGTGAAGGGGGGGCTCGCTACTCCTACGAGCAGTACGTC. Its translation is CASSEGGARYSYEQYV.

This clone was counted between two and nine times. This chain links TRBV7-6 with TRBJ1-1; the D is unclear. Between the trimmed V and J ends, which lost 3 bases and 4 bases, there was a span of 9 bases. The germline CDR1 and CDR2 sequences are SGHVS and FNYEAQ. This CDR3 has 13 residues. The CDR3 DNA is TGTGCCAGCAGCTTTGGACGGGGCACTGAAGCTTTCTTT. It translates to CASSFGRGTEAFF.

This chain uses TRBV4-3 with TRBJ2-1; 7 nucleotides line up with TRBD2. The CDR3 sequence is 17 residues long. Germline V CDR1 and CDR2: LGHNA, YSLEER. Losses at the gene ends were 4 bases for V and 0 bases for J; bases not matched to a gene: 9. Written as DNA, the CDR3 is TGCGCCAGCAGCCGACGACTAGCTCAAAGCTCCTACAATGAGCAGTTCTTC. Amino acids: CASSRRLAQSSYNEQFF.

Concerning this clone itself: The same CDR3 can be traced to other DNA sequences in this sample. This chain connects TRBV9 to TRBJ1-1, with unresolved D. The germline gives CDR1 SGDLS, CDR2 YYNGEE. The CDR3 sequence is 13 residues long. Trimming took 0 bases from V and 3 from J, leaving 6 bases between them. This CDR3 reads CASSVGGDTEAFF. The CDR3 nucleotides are TGTGCCAGCAGCGTAGGGGGAGACACTGAAGCTTTCTTT.

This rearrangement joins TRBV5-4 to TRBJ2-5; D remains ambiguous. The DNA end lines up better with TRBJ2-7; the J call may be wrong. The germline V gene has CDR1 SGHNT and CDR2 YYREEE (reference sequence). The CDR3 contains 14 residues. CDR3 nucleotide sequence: TGTGCCAGCAGCTCGAACCCAGCCCCCTACGAGCAGTACTTC. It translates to CASSSNPAPYEQYF.

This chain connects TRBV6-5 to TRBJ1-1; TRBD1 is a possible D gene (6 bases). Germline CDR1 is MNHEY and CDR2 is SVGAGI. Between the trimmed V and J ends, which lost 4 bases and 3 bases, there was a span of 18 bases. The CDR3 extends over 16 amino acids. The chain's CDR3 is CASSLLNFPGDTEAFF. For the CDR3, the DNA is TGTGCCAGCAGTTTACTTAACTTCCCAGGGGACACTGAAGCTTTCTTT.

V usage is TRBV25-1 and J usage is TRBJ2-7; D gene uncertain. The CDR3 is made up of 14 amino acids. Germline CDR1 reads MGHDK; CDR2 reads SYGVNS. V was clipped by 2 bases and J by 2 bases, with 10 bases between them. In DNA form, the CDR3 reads TGTGCCAGCAGTGAACCGCGGCAGACCTACGAGCAGTACGTC. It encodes CASSEPRQTYEQYV.

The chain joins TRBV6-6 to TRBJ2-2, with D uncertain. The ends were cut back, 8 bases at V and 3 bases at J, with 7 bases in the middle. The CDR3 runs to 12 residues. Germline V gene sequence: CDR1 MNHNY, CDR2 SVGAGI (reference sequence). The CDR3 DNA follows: TGTGCCAGCGCTGGGTACACCGGGGAGCTGTTTTTT. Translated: CASAGYTGELFF.

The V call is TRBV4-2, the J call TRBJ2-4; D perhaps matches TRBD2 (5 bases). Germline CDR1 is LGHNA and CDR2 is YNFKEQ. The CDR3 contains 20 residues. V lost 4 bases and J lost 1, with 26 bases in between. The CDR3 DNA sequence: TGTGCCAGCAGCCTCCGGGATCTTAGAAGGGATGAAGGGGCCAAAAACATTCAGTACTTC. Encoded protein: CASSLRDLRRDEGAKNIQYF.

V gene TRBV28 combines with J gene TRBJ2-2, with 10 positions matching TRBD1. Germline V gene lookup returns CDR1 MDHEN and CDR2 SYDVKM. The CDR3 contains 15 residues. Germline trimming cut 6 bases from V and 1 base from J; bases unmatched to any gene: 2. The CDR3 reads CASRRDRGNTGELFF. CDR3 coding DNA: TGTGCCAGCAGGAGGGACAGGGGGAACACCGGGGAGCTGTTTTTT.

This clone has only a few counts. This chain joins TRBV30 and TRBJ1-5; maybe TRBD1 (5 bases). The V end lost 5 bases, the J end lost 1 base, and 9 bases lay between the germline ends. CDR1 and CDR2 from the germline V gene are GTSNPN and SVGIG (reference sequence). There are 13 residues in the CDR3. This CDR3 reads CAWARDSNQPQHF. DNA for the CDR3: TGTGCCTGGGCGCGGGACAGCAATCAGCCCCAGCATTTT.

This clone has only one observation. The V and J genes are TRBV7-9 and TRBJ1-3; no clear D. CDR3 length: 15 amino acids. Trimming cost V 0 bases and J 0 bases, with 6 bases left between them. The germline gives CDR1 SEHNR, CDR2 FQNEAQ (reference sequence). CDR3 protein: CASSLAGYSGNTIYF. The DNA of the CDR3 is TGTGCCAGCAGCTTAGCTGGGTACTCTGGAAACACCATATATTTT. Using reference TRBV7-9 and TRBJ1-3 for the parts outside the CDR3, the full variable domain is DTGVSQNPRHKITKRGQNVTFRCDPISEHNRLYWYRQTLGQGPEFLTYFQNEAQLEKSRLLSDRFSAERPKGSFSTLEIQRTEQGDSAMYLCASSLAGYSGNTIYFGEGSWLTVV.

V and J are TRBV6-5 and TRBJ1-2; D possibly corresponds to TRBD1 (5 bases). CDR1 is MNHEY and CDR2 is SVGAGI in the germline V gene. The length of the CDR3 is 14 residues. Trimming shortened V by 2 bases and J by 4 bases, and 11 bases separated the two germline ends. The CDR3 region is CASSYGSTGYGYTF. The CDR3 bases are TGTGCCAGCAGTTACGGGTCAACAGGCTATGGCTACACCTTC.